A selection of T cell receptor beta chains follows, all from one sample in a study of vaccination effects on CD4 cells after COVID-19. For these receptors, no antigen is known. Using immunoSEQ multiplex PCR, the repertoire was profiled, and TCRdb retains in-frame clones only, with some absent. The table lists some 30,000 clones, 75% to 90% of them singletons, with 5.8% in the top ten. Specimen: CD4+ T cells from PBMCs cultured with SARS-CoV-2 spike peptides, collected after COVID-19 vaccination. These receptors originate from a human donor who received a COVID-19 vaccine. Some clones in this sample may be carry-over from other donors' samples. Both conserved end residues are part of each CDR3. Each record gives: D gene, clone size, V gene, J gene, CDR3 protein, CDR3 DNA. D genes are given only for firm matches. Size tells how often a clone was seen (once, few, many) or the class of an expanded clone, and some rows leave it out.

>NA|NA|TRBV6-5|TRBJ1-2
CASSYRPPGTSYGYTF
TGTGCCAGCAGTTACAGACCCCCCGGCACCAGCTATGGCTACACCTTC
>NA|NA|TRBV5-1|TRBJ2-3
CASSLDRSTDTQYF
TGCGCCAGCAGCTTGGACAGGAGCACAGATACGCAGTATTTT
>TRBD1|NA|TRBV19|TRBJ1-6
CASSTWTGDSSYNSPLHF
TGTGCCAGTAGTACCTGGACAGGTGATAGCTCCTATAATTCACCCCTCCACTTT
>TRBD1|NA|TRBV6-2/TRBV6-3|TRBJ1-2
CASSFSSLRDRVGYTF
TGTGCCAGCAGTTTTTCCTCTCTACGGGACAGGGTTGGCTACACCTTC
>TRBD1|NA|TRBV28|TRBJ1-1
CASSLPDRVNTEAFF
TGTGCCAGCAGTTTACCGGACAGGGTGAACACTGAAGCTTTCTTT
>TRBD2|NA|TRBV10-1|TRBJ2-7
CAGRWGGEQYF
TGCGCCGGTCGGTGGGGGGGCGAGCAGTACTTC
>NA|once|TRBV7-8|TRBJ1-3
CASSIGPWQTGNTIYF
TGTGCCAGCAGCATCGGTCCTTGGCAAACTGGAAACACCATATATTTT
>TRBD1|NA|TRBV30|TRBJ2-3
CAWSNGQGGDTQYF
TGTGCCTGGAGCAATGGACAGGGGGGAGATACGCAGTATTTT
>NA|NA|TRBV11-2|TRBJ2-1
CASSLPSGLSRNEQFF
TGTGCCAGCAGCCTCCCTTCGGGCCTGTCGCGTAATGAGCAGTTCTTC
>NA|NA|TRBV5-6|TRBJ1-5
CASSLALDGTGDQPQHF
TGTGCCAGCAGCTTGGCCCTGGATGGGACGGGGGATCAGCCCCAGCATTTT
>NA|NA|TRBV6-5|TRBJ2-2
CASSYTWTGELFF
TGTGCCAGCAGTTACACCTGGACCGGGGAGCTGTTTTTT
>NA|NA|TRBV4-3|TRBJ1-4
CASSQDFGVGDEKLFF
TGCGCCAGCAGCCAAGATTTCGGGGTAGGTGATGAAAAACTGTTTTTT
>NA|NA|TRBV21-1|TRBJ1-2
CASSKAPGWGYTF
TGTGCCAGCAGCAAAGCCCCGGGCTGGGGCTACACCTTC
>NA|NA|TRBV7-2|TRBJ1-1
CASSLGSTEAFF
TGTGCCAGCAGCTTAGGTTCAACTGAAGCTTTCTTT
>TRBD1|NA|TRBV18|TRBJ1-6
CASSPPNGQGGSPLHF
TGTGCCAGCTCACCACCGAACGGACAGGGGGGTTCACCCCTCCACTTT
>TRBD1|NA|TRBV28|TRBJ1-3
CASSLSGQGGRGNTIYF
TGTGCCAGCAGTTTATCTGGACAGGGGGGTAGGGGAAACACCATATATTTT
>TRBD1|NA|TRBV30|TRBJ1-2
CALAGQGAYGYTF
TGTGCCCTAGCGGGCCAGGGGGCTTATGGCTACACCTTC
>NA|NA|TRBV12-5|TRBJ1-1
CASGLVLGGSTEAFF
TGTGCTAGTGGTTTGGTCTTAGGGGGAAGCACTGAAGCTTTCTTT
>NA|NA|TRBV2|TRBJ2-1
CASKGRVGGAAYNEQFF
TGTGCCAGCAAAGGTAGGGTTGGAGGGGCCGCCTACAATGAGCAGTTCTTC
>NA|NA|TRBV6-5|TRBJ1-4
CASSYGGGDEKLFF
TGTGCCAGCAGTTACGGGGGAGGTGATGAAAAACTGTTTTTT
>NA|NA|TRBV9|TRBJ1-1
CASSVDWGRLNTEAFF
TGTGCCAGCAGCGTAGACTGGGGCAGGCTGAACACTGAAGCTTTCTTT
>NA|NA|TRBV6-2/TRBV6-3|TRBJ1-2
CASSSTITRAHTF
TGTGCCAGCAGTTCCACAATAACAAGGGCGCACACCTTC
>NA|NA|TRBV7-2|TRBJ1-5
CATSKGRSQPQHF
TGTGCCACTTCGAAAGGACGGTCCCAGCCCCAGCATTTT
>NA|NA|TRBV6-5|TRBJ1-2
CASNVKGESGYTF
TGTGCCAGCAACGTAAAGGGGGAATCTGGCTACACCTTC
>NA|NA|TRBV21-1|TRBJ1-4
CASSKAAREKLFF
TGTGCCAGCAGCAAAGCGGCGAGGGAAAAACTGTTTTTT
>TRBD2|NA|TRBV5-1|TRBJ2-3
CASSHAGGGPTTDTQYF
TGCGCCAGCAGCCACGCCGGGGGGGGACCAACGACAGATACGCAGTATTTT
>NA|NA|TRBV9|TRBJ2-2
CASSVVGGLNTGELFF
TGTGCCAGCAGCGTAGTCGGAGGTTTGAACACCGGGGAGCTGTTTTTT
>NA|NA|TRBV5-1|TRBJ2-2
CASSSERGGTGELFF
TGCGCCAGCAGCTCCGAAAGGGGTGGGACCGGGGAGCTGTTTTTT
>TRBD1|NA|TRBV5-1|TRBJ1-2
CASSLEPPPTGDGYTF
TGCGCCAGCAGCTTGGAGCCCCCGCCGACAGGGGATGGCTACACCTTC